Listed below are T cell receptor beta chains from one sample, sequenced in a study of blood T cell repertoires in COVID-19. Method: immunoSEQ multiplex PCR; TCRdb's copy keeps in-frame clones and lacks some. The sample lists roughly 180,000 clones, about 82% occurring once. The specimen was PBMCs or T cells enriched from blood (not recorded which). These TCRs come from a woman in her 30s who had recovered from COVID-19. Each CDR3 is given without its conserved first and last residue. The size entry is marked missing in some rows and otherwise reads once, few, many or a size class.

V gene	J gene	clone size	CDR3 protein
TRBV29-1	TRBJ1-5	.	SVEGREGQPQH
TRBV5-1	TRBJ2-1	.	ASSWGTSGTGNEQF
TRBV27	TRBJ1-1	.	ANGQGVGNTEAF
TRBV3-1/TRBV3-2	TRBJ2-1	.	ASSRLDASASSYNEQF
TRBV4-2	TRBJ2-7	.	ASSPLHVTSGAYEQY
TRBV30	TRBJ2-7	.	AWNAGAGDREQY
TRBV2	TRBJ2-7	.	ASSVGGEQY
TRBV29-1	TRBJ2-3	.	SVEDSGGTDTQY
TRBV30	TRBJ2-2	.	AWSVVRANAGELF
TRBV4-1	TRBJ2-7	.	ASSPGQGLTYEQY
TRBV7-2	TRBJ1-6	.	ASSLVGQGFNSYNSPLH
TRBV6-5	TRBJ2-1	.	ASSLRAGGPREQF
TRBV7-8	TRBJ2-6	.	ASSLGGGDLNWANVLT
TRBV19	TRBJ2-7	.	ASSKLGQFYEQY
TRBV2	TRBJ2-3	.	ASSEWTSGIDTQY
TRBV28	TRBJ2-5	.	ASSSATSGSKETQY
TRBV5-4	TRBJ2-7	.	ASSTPGTSGS
TRBV11-2	TRBJ1-4	.	ASSLGDRATNEKLF
TRBV2	TRBJ1-1	once	ASLGNRDGGKAF
TRBV28	TRBJ2-2	once	ASSGERTGELF
TRBV16	TRBJ1-2	.	ASSQYTEIQGRSGYT
TRBV28	TRBJ1-1	.	ASSLQGRKNTEAF
TRBV2	TRBJ2-5	once	ASSKLAGGGETQY
TRBV20-1	TRBJ2-7	.	SASLEGEQY